Listed below are T cell receptor beta chains from one sample, sequenced in a study of T cell repertoires in ileal Crohn's disease. Produced via immunoSEQ multiplex PCR; TCRdb's table is partial and in-frame only. The data hold more than 7,000 clones, with around 70% observed a single time. The specimen sequenced was ileal tissue. Source of these receptors: an adult with Crohn's disease. Each CDR3 is given with its conserved first and last residue. A D gene is named only where the DNA matches it firmly. Size is omitted from some rows. Given values are once, few, many or a class for expanded clones.

V	J	D	size	DNA	CDR3
TRBV4-1	TRBJ2-3	TRBD2	NA	TGCGCCAGCAGCCGTCTCGCCGGGACTAGCGGGGGAGATACGCAGTATTTT	CASSRLAGTSGGDTQYF
TRBV9	TRBJ2-3	TRBD1	NA	TGTGCCAGCAGCGCAGGGGGAGGCACAGATACGCAGTATTTT	CASSAGGGTDTQYF
TRBV5-4	TRBJ2-5	NA	once	TGTGCCAGCAGCTTGGGGCAGGGGGGTGACCAGTACTTC	CASSLGQGGDQYF
TRBV9	TRBJ1-3	NA	NA	TGTGCCAGCAGCGTAGCTACTGCTAGCTCTGGAAACACCATATATTTT	CASSVATASSGNTIYF
TRBV9	TRBJ2-1	TRBD1	once	TGTGCCAGCAGCCTAGGACAGGGGACGAATGAGCAGTTCTTC	CASSLGQGTNEQFF
TRBV11-3	TRBJ2-1	NA	NA	TGTGCCTCCCGGGACAACAACAATGAGCAGTTCTTC	CASRDNNNEQFF
TRBV11-2	TRBJ2-7	TRBD2	few	TGTGCCAGCAGCTCAAGGGGCGAGGGACTACACTCCTACGAGCAGTACTTC	CASSSRGEGLHSYEQYF
TRBV28	TRBJ2-5	NA	NA	TGTGCCAGCGCCCAGGCGGACAGCCAAGAGACCCAGTACTTC	CASAQADSQETQYF
TRBV21-1	TRBJ2-7	NA	NA	TGTGCCAGCAGCTCCGGGAGCCTTTACGAGCAGTACTTC	CASSSGSLYEQYF
TRBV9	TRBJ2-7	NA	NA	TGTGCCAGCAGCGTAGTATTAGGGGGCGAGCAGTACTTC	CASSVVLGGEQYF
TRBV5-5	TRBJ2-1	TRBD1	NA	TGTGCCAGCAGCTCCGGGACAGGGGCCAATGAGCAGTTCTTC	CASSSGTGANEQFF
TRBV2	TRBJ2-7	NA	NA	TGTGCCAGCAGTGAAGGGGGGCGGGTAGTCAACTACGAGCAGTACTTC	CASSEGGRVVNYEQYF
TRBV6-1	TRBJ1-1	TRBD1	few	TGTGCCAGCATGCGGGACAGGGTAAAGACTGAAGCTTTCTTT	CASMRDRVKTEAFF
TRBV6-1	TRBJ2-7	NA	few	TGTGCCACCAAGACAGCCCCGAGCTCCTACGAGCAGTACTTC	CATKTAPSSYEQYF
TRBV13	TRBJ2-7	NA	NA	TGTGCCAGCAGCTTAAGCTCCGAGCAGTACTTC	CASSLSSEQYF
TRBV27	TRBJ2-2	NA	few	TGTGCCAGCAGTTTCCTTCGTACGGGGAACACCGGGGAGCTGTTTTTT	CASSFLRTGNTGELFF
TRBV7-6	TRBJ1-1	NA	NA	TGTGCCAGCAGCTTAGCGGGACTGGGCACTGAAGCTTTCTTT	CASSLAGLGTEAFF
TRBV5-6	TRBJ1-1	NA	NA	TGTGCCAGCAGCTTGGGGGACTGGGAAGCTTTCTTT	CASSLGDWEAFF
TRBV19	TRBJ1-6	NA	few	TGTGCCAGTAGGCCGAGCTCCTATAATTCACCCCTCCACTTT	CASRPSSYNSPLHF
TRBV27	TRBJ1-1	NA	NA	TGTGCCAGCAGTTTCGAGGGAGGACGGATGAACACTGAAGCTTTCTTT	CASSFEGGRMNTEAFF
TRBV6-5	TRBJ1-1	TRBD1	NA	TGTGCCAGCAGCCACGACAGGGGAACTGAAGCTTTCTTT	CASSHDRGTEAFF
TRBV28	TRBJ1-5	NA	few	TGTGCCAGCAGTGCCAGAAAAGGGGGAAGCAATCAGCCCCAGCATTTT	CASSARKGGSNQPQHF
TRBV10-2	TRBJ2-7	NA	few	TGCGCCAGCAATCCTCGGGGTTACTCCTACGAGCAGTACTTC	CASNPRGYSYEQYF
TRBV20-1	TRBJ1-1	NA	NA	TGCAGTGCTAGAAAGGGGACTGAAGCTTTCTTT	CSARKGTEAFF
TRBV14	TRBJ2-7	TRBD2	NA	TGTGCCAGCAGCCAAGATAGCGGGAGGGCCTTCGAGCAGTACTTC	CASSQDSGRAFEQYF
TRBV10-2	TRBJ2-3	TRBD2	NA	TGCGCCAGCAGCCCCCTTAGCGGGGGGGCCTCAGATACGCAGTATTTT	CASSPLSGGASDTQYF
TRBV7-2	TRBJ2-3	TRBD2	NA	TGTGCCAGCAGCTCCGGGACTAGCGAATCGCAGTATTTT	CASSSGTSESQYF
TRBV28	TRBJ2-7	TRBD1	few	TGTGCCAGCTGCCCGGGACAGGGGTACGAGCAGTACTTC	CASCPGQGYEQYF
TRBV10-1	TRBJ1-6	NA	NA	TGCGCCAGCGCGGGAGGGTTGGATTCACCCCTCCACTTT	CASAGGLDSPLHF
TRBV30	TRBJ1-1	NA	NA	TGTGCCTGTAGCGAGAGGACTGAAGCTTTCTTT	CACSERTEAFF
TRBV5-1	TRBJ1-2	NA	NA	TGCGCCAGCAGCATCTCGGGGACAACTAACTATGGCTACACCTTC	CASSISGTTNYGYTF
TRBV11-3	TRBJ1-1	NA	NA	TGTGCCAGCAGCTTAGATCCTCGCACTGAAGCTTTCTTT	CASSLDPRTEAFF
TRBV30	TRBJ1-2	NA	NA	TGTGCCTGGAAGGTGGAGGTTCGGAATGGCTACACCTTC	CAWKVEVRNGYTF
TRBV19	TRBJ1-5	NA	few	TGTGCCGGGGGGAAGAGGAACGGGCAGCCCCAGCATTTT	CAGGKRNGQPQHF
TRBV7-7	TRBJ2-7	NA	NA	TGTGCCAGCAGCCGTGGGGCAGGTTCCTACGAGCAGTACTTC	CASSRGAGSYEQYF
TRBV5-1	TRBJ2-1	TRBD2	NA	TGCGCCAGCAGCGGGGGGGACTACTACAATGAGCAGTTCTTC	CASSGGDYYNEQFF
TRBV19	TRBJ2-3	NA	NA	TGTGCCAGTAGTATCCAATTCCGCACAGATACGCAGTATTTT	CASSIQFRTDTQYF
TRBV15	TRBJ2-7	TRBD1	NA	TGTGCCACCAGCAACCGGGTGGGACAGGCACGGGCCGAGCAGTACTTC	CATSNRVGQARAEQYF
TRBV15	TRBJ1-1	NA	NA	TGTGCCACCAGCAGAGATTGGGGGGGGACTGAAGCTTTCTTT	CATSRDWGGTEAFF
TRBV11-3	TRBJ1-2	NA	once	TGTGCCAGCAGCATACCGCCGGAGGACTATGGCTACACCTTC	CASSIPPEDYGYTF
TRBV5-1	TRBJ1-1	NA	NA	TGCGCCAGCAGCAGTAGTGGGGCTCCGAACACTGAAGCTTTCTTT	CASSSSGAPNTEAFF
TRBV4-1	TRBJ1-4	NA	few	TGCGCCAGCAGCCAAGGAGGCCCCCAGGAAAAACTGTTTTTT	CASSQGGPQEKLFF